The entry that follows covers one TCR beta chain sequence. The antigen remains unidentified. This sample was taken from a study of cytomegalovirus exposure and HLA in healthy donors. For the study at large: Ancestry clustering placed more than 65% of under 450 genotyped donors in the Caucasian-associated cluster.

Whole-study findings and limits: In an earlier analysis, productive rearrangement rates for most beta V segments clustered near 87% or 30%. Sequencing likely produced, as an artifact, a cluster of highly shared sequence variants.

PCR used 60 Vbeta primers and 13 Jbeta primers. The protocol was immunoSEQ multiplex PCR, while the TCRdb copy is restricted to in-frame clones and leaves out a portion. The data show about 160,000 clones, 79% seen once. The CDR3 contains 15 residues. With 0 bases clipped from V and 3 bases from J, the junction kept 6 bases outside the gene matches. Germline CDR1 is SGHRS and CDR2 is YFSETQ. The chain combines TRBV5-1 with TRBJ2-7; 7 bases line up with TRBD1. Sequencing input: PBMCs. The sequence was obtained from a man aged 45-65 years in good health and CMV-seropositive. As DNA, the CDR3 is TGCGCCAGCAGCTTGGCGTCCGCAGGGGGCTACGAGCAGTACTTC. This gives the protein CASSLASAGGYEQYF.